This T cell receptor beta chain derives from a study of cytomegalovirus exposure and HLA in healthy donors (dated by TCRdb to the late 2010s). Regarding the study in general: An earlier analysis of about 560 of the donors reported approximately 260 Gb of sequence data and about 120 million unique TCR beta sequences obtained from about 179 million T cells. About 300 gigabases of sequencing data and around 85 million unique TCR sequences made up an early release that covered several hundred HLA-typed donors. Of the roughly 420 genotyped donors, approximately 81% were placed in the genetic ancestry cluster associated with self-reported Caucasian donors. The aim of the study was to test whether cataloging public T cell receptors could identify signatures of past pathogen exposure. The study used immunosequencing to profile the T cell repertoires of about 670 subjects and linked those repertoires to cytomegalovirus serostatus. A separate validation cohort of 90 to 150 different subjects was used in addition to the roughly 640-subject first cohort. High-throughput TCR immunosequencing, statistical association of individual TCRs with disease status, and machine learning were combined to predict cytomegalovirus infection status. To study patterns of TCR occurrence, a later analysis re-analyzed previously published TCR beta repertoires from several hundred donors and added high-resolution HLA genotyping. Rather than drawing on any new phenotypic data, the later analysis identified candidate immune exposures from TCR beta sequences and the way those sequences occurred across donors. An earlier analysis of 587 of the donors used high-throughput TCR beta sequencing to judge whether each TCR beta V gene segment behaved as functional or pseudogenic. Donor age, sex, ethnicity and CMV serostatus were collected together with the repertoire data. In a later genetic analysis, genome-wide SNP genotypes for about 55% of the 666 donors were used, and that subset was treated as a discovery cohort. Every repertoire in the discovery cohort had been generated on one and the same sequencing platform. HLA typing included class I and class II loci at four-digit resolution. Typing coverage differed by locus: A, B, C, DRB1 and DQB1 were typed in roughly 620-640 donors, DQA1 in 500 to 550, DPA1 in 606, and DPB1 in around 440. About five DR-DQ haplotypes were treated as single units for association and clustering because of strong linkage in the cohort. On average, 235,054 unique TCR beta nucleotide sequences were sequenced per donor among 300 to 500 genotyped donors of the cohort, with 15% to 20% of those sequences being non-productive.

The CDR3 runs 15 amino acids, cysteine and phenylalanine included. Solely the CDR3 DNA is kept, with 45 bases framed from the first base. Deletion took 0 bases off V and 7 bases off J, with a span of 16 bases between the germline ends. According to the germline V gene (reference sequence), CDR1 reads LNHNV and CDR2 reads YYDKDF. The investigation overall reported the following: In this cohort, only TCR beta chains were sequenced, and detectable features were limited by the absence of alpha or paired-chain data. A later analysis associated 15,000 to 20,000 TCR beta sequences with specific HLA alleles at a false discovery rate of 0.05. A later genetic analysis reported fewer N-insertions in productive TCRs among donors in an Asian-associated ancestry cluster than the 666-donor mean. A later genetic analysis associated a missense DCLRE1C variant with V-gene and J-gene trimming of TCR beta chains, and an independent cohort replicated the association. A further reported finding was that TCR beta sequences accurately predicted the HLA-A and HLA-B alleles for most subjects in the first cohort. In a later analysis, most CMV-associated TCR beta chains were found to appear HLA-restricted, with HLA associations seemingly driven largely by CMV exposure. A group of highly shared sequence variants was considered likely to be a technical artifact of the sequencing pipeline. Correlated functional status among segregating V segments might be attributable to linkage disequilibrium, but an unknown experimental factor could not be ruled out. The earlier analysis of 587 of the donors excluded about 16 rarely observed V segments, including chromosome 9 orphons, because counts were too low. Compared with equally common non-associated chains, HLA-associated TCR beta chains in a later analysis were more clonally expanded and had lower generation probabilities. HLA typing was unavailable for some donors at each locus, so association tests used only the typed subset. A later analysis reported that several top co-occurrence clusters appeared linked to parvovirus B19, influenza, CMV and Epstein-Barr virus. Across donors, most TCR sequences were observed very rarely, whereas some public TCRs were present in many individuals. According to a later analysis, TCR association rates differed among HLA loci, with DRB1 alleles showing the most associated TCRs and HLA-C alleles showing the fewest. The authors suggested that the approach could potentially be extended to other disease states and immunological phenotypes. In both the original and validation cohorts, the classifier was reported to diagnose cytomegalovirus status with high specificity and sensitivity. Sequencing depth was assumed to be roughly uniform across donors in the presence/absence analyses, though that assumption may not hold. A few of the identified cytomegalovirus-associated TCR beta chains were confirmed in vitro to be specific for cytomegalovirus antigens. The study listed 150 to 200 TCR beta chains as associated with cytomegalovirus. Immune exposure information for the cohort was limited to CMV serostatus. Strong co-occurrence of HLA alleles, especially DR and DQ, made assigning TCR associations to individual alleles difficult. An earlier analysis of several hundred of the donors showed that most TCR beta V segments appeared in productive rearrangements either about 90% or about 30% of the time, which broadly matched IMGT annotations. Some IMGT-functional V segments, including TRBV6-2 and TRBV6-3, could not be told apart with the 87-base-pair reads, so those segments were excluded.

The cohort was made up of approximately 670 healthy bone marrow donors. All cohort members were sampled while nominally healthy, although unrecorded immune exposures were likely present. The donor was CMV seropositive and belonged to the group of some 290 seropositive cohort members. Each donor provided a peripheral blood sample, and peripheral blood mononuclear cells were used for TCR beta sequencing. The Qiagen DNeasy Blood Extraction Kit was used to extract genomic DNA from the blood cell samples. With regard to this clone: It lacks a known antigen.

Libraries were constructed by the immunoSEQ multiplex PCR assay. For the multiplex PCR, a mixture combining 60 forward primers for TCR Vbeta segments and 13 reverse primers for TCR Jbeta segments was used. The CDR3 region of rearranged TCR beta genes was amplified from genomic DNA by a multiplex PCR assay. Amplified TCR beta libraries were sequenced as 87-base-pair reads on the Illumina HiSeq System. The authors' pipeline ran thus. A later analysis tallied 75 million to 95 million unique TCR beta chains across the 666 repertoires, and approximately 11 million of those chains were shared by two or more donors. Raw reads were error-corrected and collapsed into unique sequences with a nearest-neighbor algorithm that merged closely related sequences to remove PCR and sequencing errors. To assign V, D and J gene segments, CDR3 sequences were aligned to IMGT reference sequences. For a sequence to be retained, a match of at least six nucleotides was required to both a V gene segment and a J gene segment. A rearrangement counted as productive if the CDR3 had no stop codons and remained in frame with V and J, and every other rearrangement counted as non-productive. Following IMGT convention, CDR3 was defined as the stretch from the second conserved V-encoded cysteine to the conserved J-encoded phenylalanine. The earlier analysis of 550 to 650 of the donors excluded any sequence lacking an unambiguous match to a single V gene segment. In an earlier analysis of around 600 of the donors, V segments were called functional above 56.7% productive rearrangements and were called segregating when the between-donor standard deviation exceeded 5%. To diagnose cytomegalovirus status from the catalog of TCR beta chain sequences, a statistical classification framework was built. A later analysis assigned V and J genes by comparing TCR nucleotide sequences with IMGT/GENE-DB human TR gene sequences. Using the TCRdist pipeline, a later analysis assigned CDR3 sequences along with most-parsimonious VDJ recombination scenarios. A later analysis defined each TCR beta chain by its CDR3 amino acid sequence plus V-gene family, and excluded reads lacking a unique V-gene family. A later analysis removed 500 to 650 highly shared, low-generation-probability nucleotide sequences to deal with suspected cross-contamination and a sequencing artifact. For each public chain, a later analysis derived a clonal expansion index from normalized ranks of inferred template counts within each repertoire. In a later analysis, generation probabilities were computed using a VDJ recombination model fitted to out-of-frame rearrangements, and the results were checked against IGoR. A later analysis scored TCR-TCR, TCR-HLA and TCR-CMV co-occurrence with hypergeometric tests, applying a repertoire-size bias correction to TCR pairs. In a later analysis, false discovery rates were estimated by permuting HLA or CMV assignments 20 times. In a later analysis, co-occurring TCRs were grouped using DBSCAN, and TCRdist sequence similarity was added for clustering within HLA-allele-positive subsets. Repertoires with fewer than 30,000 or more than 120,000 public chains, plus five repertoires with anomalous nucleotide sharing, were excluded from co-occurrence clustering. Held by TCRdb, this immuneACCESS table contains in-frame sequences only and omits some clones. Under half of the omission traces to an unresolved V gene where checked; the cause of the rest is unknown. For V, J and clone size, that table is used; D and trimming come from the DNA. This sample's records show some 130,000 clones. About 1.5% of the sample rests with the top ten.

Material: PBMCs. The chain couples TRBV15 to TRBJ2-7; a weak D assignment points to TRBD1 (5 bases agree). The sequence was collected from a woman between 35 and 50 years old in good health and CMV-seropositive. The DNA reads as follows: TGTGCCACCAGCAGAGATTGGGGCAGAGCGCGAGAGCAGTACTTC. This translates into CATSRDWGRAREQYF.